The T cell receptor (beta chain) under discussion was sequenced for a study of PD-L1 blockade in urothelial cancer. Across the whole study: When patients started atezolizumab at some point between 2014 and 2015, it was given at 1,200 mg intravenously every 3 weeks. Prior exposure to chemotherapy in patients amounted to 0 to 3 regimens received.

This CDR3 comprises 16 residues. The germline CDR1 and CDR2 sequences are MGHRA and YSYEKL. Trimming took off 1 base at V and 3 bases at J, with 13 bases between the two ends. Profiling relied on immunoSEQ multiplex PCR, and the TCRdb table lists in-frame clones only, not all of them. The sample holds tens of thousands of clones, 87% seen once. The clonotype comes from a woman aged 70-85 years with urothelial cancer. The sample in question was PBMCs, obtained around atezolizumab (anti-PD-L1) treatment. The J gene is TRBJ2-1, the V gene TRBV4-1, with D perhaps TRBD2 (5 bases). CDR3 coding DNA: TGCGCCAGCAGCCAAGGGGGTGGGAGCAGCTACAATGAGCAGTTCTTC. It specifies CASSQGGGSSYNEQFF.